The text below deals with one T cell receptor (beta chain). Its cognate antigen is unknown. This sample is part of a study of T cells in Graves' hyperthyroidism and ophthalmopathy. Study-level points and caveats: Through a model of 13 V-J features, ophthalmopathy was separated from stable hyperthyroidism. Within blood appeared most thyroid clonotypes that had expanded above 0.001.

This CDR3 has 13 amino acids. Trimming cost V 7 bases and J 4 bases, with 13 bases left between them. Germline assignment: CDR1 SQVTM and CDR2 ANQGSEA. The CDR3 regions of TCR beta were amplified from RNA transcripts. An initial round of RT-PCR targeting the TCR CDR3 relied on the HTBI primer set. TCRdb reanalysed the multiplex PCR reads using MiXCR and keeps one entry per CDR3 protein. Of about 500,000 distinct CDR3 sequences in the sample, 46% were seen once. The rearrangement joins TRBV29-1 to TRBJ1-4; D is undetermined. The source of this sequence is an adult woman with Graves' disease, either hyperthyroidism or ophthalmopathy (not recorded which). What was sequenced was peripheral blood or thyroid tissue (not recorded which). CDR3 residues: CSAKRQVNEKLFF. The CDR3 DNA sequence: TGCAGCGCGAAACGGCAGGTTAATGAAAAACTGTTTTTT.